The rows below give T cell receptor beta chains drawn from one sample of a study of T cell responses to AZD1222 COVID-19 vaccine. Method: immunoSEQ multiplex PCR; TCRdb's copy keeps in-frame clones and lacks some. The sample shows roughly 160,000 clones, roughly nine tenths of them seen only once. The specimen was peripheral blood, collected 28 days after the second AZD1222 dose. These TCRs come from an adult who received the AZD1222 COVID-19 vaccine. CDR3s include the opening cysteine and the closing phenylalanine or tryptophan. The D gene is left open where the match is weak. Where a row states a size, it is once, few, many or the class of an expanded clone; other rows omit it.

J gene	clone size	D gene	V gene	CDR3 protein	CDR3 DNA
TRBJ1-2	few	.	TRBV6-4	CASSDSEGNGYTF	TGTGCCAGCAGTGACTCGGAAGGGAATGGCTACACCTTC
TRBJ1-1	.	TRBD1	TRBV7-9	CASSPSTGRSTEAFF	TGTGCCAGCAGCCCATCGACAGGGAGGTCCACTGAAGCTTTCTTT
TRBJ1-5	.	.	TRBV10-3	CAISETGPSNQPQHF	TGTGCCATCAGTGAGACAGGGCCTAGCAATCAGCCCCAGCATTTT
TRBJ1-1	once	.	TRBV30	CAWRGTLRQAKSTEAFF	TGTGCCTGGAGGGGGACTCTTCGACAAGCTAAGAGCACTGAAGCTTTCTTT
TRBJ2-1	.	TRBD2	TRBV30	CAWKKGLAGGSSYNEQFF	TGTGCCTGGAAGAAGGGACTAGCGGGAGGCAGCTCCTACAATGAGCAGTTCTTC
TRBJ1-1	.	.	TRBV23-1	CASRTERVRKPFF	TGCGCCAGCAGAACCGAGAGGGTCAGAAAACCTTTCTTT
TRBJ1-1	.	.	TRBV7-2	CASSLLQIMNTEAFF	TGTGCCAGCAGCTTATTACAGATTATGAACACTGAAGCTTTCTTT
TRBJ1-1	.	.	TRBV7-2	CASSTRTGSNTEAFF	TGTGCCAGCAGCACCAGGACGGGTTCGAACACTGAAGCTTTCTTT
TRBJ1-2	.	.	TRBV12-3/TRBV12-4	CASTPSRLVSYTF	TGTGCCAGCACCCCATCCCGGTTGGTAAGCTACACCTTC
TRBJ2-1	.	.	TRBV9	CASSVGSASSYNEQFF	TGTGCCAGCAGCGTAGGGAGCGCGAGCTCCTACAATGAGCAGTTCTTC
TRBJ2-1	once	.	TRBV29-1	CSVSYQGLSSYNEQFF	TGCAGCGTTTCCTACCAGGGACTGAGCTCCTACAATGAGCAGTTCTTC
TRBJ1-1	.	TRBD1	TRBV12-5	CASGLVQGSETEAFF	TGTGCTAGTGGTTTGGTACAGGGGTCGGAAACTGAAGCTTTCTTT
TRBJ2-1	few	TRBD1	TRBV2	CASTKGWTGGRNEQFF	TGTGCCAGCACCAAAGGGTGGACAGGGGGGAGAAATGAGCAGTTCTTC
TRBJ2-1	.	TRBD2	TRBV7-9	CASSFRAGGPRNEQFF	TGTGCCAGCAGCTTTCGGGCGGGGGGGCCTCGAAATGAGCAGTTCTTC
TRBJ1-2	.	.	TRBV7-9	CASSLDQVYGYTF	TGTGCCAGCAGCTTAGACCAGGTGTATGGCTACACCTTC
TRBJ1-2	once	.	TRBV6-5	CASSYSLEGSGYTF	TGTGCCAGCAGTTACTCCCTGGAGGGAAGTGGCTACACCTTC
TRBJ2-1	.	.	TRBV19	CASSIAGQPTNEQFF	TGTGCCAGTAGTATTGCGGGACAGCCGACCAATGAGCAGTTCTTC
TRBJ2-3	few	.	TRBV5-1	CASSLDPSLGTDTQYF	TGCGCCAGCAGCTTGGACCCTAGCTTGGGGACAGATACGCAGTATTTT
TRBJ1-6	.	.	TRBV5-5	CASSLAWSPDSPLHF	TGTGCCAGCAGCTTGGCATGGTCGCCCGATTCACCCCTCCACTTT
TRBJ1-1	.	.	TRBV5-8	CASSQGSMNTEAFF	TGTGCCAGCTCCCAGGGATCTATGAACACTGAAGCTTTCTTT
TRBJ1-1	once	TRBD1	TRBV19	CASSRGLDTEAFF	TGTGCCAGTAGCAGGGGGCTCGACACTGAAGCTTTCTTT
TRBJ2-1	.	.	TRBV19	CASMGETEQFF	TGTGCCAGTATGGGAGAAACTGAGCAGTTCTTC
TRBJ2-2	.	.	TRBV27	CASKQGAEVYEELFF	TGTGCCAGCAAACAGGGTGCTGAAGTTTATGAGGAGCTGTTTTTT
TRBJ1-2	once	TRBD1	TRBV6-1	CASSGPDRAANYGYTF	TGTGCCAGCAGTGGTCCCGACAGGGCAGCTAACTATGGCTACACCTTC
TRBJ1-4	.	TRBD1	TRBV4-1	CASMTRGLDEKLFF	TGCGCCAGCATGACGAGGGGGCTGGATGAAAAACTGTTTTTT
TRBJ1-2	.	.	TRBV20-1	CSARVPYGYTF	TGCAGTGCTAGAGTCCCGTATGGCTACACCTTC
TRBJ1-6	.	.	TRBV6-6	CASSFRSGRPLHF	TGTGCCAGCAGCTTCCGATCAGGGCGACCCCTCCACTTT
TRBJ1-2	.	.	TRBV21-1	CASSNQLAGTETRSYYGYTF	TGTGCCAGCAGCAATCAACTCGCCGGGACAGAAACCCGTTCCTACTATGGCTACACCTTC
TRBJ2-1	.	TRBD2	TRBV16	CASSRPGLGIDEQFF	TGTGCCAGCAGCCGACCGGGACTAGGAATCGATGAGCAGTTCTTC
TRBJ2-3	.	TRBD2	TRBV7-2	CASSLGGLAGWWGTDTQYF	TGTGCCAGCAGCTTAGGGGGACTAGCGGGATGGTGGGGCACAGATACGCAGTATTTT
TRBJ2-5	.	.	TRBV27	CASSLSGGPGETQYF	TGTGCCAGCAGTTTATCGGGCGGGCCGGGGGAGACCCAGTACTTC
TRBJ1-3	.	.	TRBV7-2	CASSSRDSQDTIYF	TGTGCCAGCAGCTCTCGGGACTCCCAAGACACCATATATTTT
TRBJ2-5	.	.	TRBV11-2	CASSLLLLGETQYF	TGTGCCAGCAGCTTACTCCTCCTAGGGGAGACCCAGTACTTC
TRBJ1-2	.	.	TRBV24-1	CATSSGVPQWGYTF	TGTGCCACCAGTTCCGGGGTCCCCCAATGGGGCTACACCTTC
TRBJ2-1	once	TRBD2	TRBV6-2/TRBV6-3	CASSYPGLARRGDEQFF	TGTGCCAGCAGTTACCCGGGACTAGCGAGGCGGGGGGATGAGCAGTTCTTC
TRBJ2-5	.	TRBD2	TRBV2	CASSERLAVKETQYF	TGTGCCAGCAGTGAAAGACTAGCGGTAAAAGAGACCCAGTACTTC
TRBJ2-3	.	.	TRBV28	CASGRVGSAVSTDTQYF	TGTGCCAGCGGCCGGGTTGGTAGCGCCGTAAGCACAGATACGCAGTATTTT
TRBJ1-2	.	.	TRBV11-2	CASSLDGGNYGYTF	TGTGCCAGCAGCTTAGATGGGGGGAACTATGGCTACACCTTC
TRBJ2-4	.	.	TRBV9	CASSVGGPNHIQYF	TGTGCCAGCAGCGTAGGGGGCCCAAACCACATTCAGTACTTC
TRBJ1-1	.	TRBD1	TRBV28	CASIGQGARWTEAFF	TGTGCCAGCATTGGACAGGGAGCGCGGTGGACTGAAGCTTTCTTT
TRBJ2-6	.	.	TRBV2	CASSEESSGANVLTF	TGTGCCAGCAGTGAGGAAAGCTCTGGGGCCAACGTCCTGACTTTC
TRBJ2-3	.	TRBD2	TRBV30	CAWSYTLAASTDTQYF	TGTGCCTGGAGTTATACACTAGCGGCTAGCACAGATACGCAGTATTTT
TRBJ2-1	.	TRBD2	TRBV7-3	CASNHSGRQNNEQFF	TGTGCCAGCAATCATAGCGGGAGGCAGAACAATGAGCAGTTCTTC
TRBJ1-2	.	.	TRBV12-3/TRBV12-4	CASSRGPSGYTF	TGTGCCAGCAGTCGCGGACCTAGCGGCTACACCTTC
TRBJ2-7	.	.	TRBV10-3	CAISENPTYEQYF	TGTGCCATCAGTGAGAACCCGACCTACGAGCAGTACTTC
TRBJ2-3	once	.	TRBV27	CASSPMGPPSTDTQYF	TGTGCCAGCAGTCCCATGGGACCCCCTAGCACAGATACGCAGTATTTT
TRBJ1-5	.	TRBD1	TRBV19	CASSRTGGDQPQHF	TGTGCCAGTAGTCGGACAGGGGGTGATCAGCCCCAGCATTTT
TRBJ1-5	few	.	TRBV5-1	CASSLAGWSNQPQHF	TGCGCCAGCAGCTTGGCGGGGTGGAGCAATCAGCCCCAGCATTTT
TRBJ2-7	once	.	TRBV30	CAPGAGSSYEQYF	TGTGCCCCGGGGGCAGGCAGCTCCTACGAGCAGTACTTC
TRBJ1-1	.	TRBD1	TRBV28	CASSPRTGGRGEAFF	TGTGCCAGCAGTCCACGGACAGGGGGCCGGGGTGAAGCTTTCTTT
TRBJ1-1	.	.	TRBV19	CASTPPPSRSNTEAFF	TGTGCCAGTACCCCGCCCCCGTCCCGATCGAACACTGAAGCTTTCTTT
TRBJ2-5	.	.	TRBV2	CASSTEYQETQYF	TGTGCCAGCAGTACTGAGTACCAAGAGACCCAGTACTTC
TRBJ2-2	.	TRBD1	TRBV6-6	CASRAGTANTGELFF	TGTGCCAGCAGGGCCGGGACAGCGAACACCGGGGAGCTGTTTTTT
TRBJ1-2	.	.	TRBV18	CASSPVDGVNYGYTF	TGTGCCAGCTCACCAGTAGATGGGGTCAACTATGGCTACACCTTC
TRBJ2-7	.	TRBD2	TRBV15	CATKGTSGEPGAYEQYF	TGTGCCACCAAAGGGACTAGCGGGGAGCCGGGGGCCTACGAGCAGTACTTC
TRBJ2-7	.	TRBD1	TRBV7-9	CASSLVTGSEYEQYF	TGTGCCAGCAGCTTGGTGACAGGGAGTGAGTACGAGCAGTACTTC
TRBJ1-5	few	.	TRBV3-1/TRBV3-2	CASSRNRGNQPQHF	TGTGCCAGCAGCCGAAACAGGGGCAATCAGCCCCAGCATTTT
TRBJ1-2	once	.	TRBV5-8	CASSFPEMRGYGYTF	TGTGCCAGCAGTTTTCCTGAGATGAGGGGCTATGGCTACACCTTC
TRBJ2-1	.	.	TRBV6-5	CASSYSGREDNEQFF	TGTGCCAGCAGTTACTCGGGGCGGGAAGACAATGAGCAGTTCTTC
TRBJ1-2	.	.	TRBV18	CASSPFGRDNYGYTF	TGTGCCAGCTCACCCTTTGGGAGGGATAACTATGGCTACACCTTC